This T cell receptor beta chain was recorded in a study of shared clonotypes between healthy human individuals. Findings of the study overall: Rarefaction indicated that sorted-subset sequencing remained incomplete although depth was large.

For this clone: Its specificity is not known.

Produced via immunoSEQ multiplex PCR; TCRdb's table is partial and in-frame only. This table holds 550,000 to 700,000 clones, 73% found once. Per germline, CDR1 MDHEN and CDR2 SYDVKM. The CDR3 totals 14 residues. V was pared by 4 bases and J by 1 base, with 1 base of the junction left unmatched. The clonotype comes from a woman in her 30s in good health. The sequenced sample was memory CD4+ T cells sorted from blood. Subset noted: CD45RA-negative fraction. V usage is TRBV28 and J usage is TRBJ2-1, with 7 bases fitting TRBD2. This CDR3 reads CASSWRGSYNEQFF. Written as DNA, the CDR3 is TGTGCCAGCAGTTGGCGGGGGTCCTACAATGAGCAGTTCTTC.